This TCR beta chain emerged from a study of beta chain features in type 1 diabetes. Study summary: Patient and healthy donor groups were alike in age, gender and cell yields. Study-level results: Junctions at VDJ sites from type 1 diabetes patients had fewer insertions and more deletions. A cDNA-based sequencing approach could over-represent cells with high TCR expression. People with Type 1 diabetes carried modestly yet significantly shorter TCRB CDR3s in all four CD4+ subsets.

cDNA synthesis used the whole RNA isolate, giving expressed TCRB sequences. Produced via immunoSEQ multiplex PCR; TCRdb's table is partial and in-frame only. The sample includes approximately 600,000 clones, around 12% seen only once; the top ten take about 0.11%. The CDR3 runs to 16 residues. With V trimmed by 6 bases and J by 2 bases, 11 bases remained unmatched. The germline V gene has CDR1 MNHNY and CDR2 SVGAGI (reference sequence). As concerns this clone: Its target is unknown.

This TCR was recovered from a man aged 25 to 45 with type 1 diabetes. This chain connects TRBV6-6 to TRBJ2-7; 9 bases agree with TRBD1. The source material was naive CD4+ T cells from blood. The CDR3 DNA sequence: TGTGCCAGCAGCTACACCCGGGACAGGGAAACCTACGAGCAGTACTTC. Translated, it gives CASSYTRDRETYEQYF.